This T cell receptor beta chain stems from a study of T-cell memory formation after mild COVID-19. MiXCR, run by TCRdb on the 5' RACE reads, gives a single entry per CDR3 protein. The repertoire holds 580,000 or so distinct CDR3 sequences, with 17% as singletons. The origin of this receptor is an adult woman who had mild COVID-19 (a few samples of this study predate the infection). Cell type and time point are not known. The sequencing input was PBMCs or a T cell subset sorted from them (not recorded which).

The CDR3, as DNA: TGCAGTGCTAGCCCGGGGACAGGGAGGAGCAATCAGCCCCAGCATTTT. Protein product: CSASPGTGRSNQPQHF. The chain is built from TRBV20-1 and TRBJ1-5; 9 bases fit TRBD1. The CDR3 spans 16 residues. Trimming cost V 3 bases and J 1 base; bases outside gene matches: 7. Germline values: CDR1 DFQATT, CDR2 SNEGSKA (reference sequence).